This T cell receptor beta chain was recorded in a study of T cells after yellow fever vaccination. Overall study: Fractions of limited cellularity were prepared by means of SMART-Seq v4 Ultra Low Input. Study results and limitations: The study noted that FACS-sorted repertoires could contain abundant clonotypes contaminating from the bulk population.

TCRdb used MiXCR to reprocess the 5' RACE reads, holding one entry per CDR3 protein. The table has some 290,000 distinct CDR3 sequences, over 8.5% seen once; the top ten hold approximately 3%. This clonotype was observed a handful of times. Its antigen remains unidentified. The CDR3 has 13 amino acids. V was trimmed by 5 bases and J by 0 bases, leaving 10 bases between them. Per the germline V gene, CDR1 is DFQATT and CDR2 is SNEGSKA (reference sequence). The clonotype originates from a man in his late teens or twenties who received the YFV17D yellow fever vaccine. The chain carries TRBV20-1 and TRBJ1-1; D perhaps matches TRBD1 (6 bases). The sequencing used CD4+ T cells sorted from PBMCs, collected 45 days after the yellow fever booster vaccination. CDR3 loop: CSAEGDMNTEAFF. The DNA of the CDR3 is TGCAGTGCTGAAGGGGACATGAACACTGAAGCTTTCTTT.